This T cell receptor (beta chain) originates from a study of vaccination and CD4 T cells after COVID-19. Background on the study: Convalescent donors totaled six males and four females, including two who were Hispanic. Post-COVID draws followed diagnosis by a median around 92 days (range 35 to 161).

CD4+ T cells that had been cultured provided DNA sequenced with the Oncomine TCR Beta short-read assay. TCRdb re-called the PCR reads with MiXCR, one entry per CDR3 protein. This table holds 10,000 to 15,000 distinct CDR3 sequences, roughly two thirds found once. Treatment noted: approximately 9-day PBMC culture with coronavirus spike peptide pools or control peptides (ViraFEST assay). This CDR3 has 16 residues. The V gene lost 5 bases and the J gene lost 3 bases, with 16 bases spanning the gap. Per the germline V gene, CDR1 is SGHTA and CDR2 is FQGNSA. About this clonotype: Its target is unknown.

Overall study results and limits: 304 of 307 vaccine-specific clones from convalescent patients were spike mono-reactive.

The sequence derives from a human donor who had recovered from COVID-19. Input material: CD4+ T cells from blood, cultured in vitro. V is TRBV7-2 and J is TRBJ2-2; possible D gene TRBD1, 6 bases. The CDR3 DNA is TGTGCCAGCAGCAGAACCCAGGGGAGCTACACCGGGGAGCTGTTTTTT. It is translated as CASSRTQGSYTGELFF.